The next 11 T cell receptor beta chains were all read from a single sample in a study of tumor and adjacent non-tumor tissue in lung cancer. A modified ARM-PCR protocol with three rounds of nested PCR amplified TCRbeta. MiXCR, run by TCRdb on the multiplex PCR reads, gives a single entry per CDR3 protein. The table shows some 99,000 distinct CDR3 sequences, with over 55% occurring only once. No cell sorting was done before RNA was extracted from the tissue. This non-tumor lung sample came from over 3 cm beyond the tumor edge. The sample taken for sequencing was distant non-tumor lung tissue. These receptors came from a man aged 55 to 69 with non-small cell lung cancer.

About this clonotype itself: The junction does not match germline at one end; this may be a read error. This chain links TRBV29-1 with TRBJ2-2; D gene uncertain. CDR3 size: 13 residues. CDR1 is SQVTM and CDR2 is ANQGSEA in the germline V gene. CDR3 DNA: TGCAGCGCTAATTCTCAGAACGCCGGGGAGCTGTTTTTT. This translates into CSANSQNAGELFF.

This clonotype was observed a single time. The germline gene is not matched at one end of the junction; a read error may be the cause. The chain is built from TRBV20-1 and TRBJ2-5; weak D call: TRBD1 (7 bases). The CDR3 has 13 amino acids. Germline CDR1 reads DFQATT; CDR2 reads SNEGSKA (reference sequence). Here the CDR3 reads CNANYRGGEIQYF. In DNA, the CDR3 is TGCAATGCTAACTACAGGGGAGGAGAGATCCAGTACTTC.

Turning to this clonotype: This may stem from a read error, because a much larger clone lies one nucleotide away. The chain has TRBV11-2 and TRBJ1-5; 7 nucleotides match TRBD1. The CDR3 is made up of 18 amino acids. Germline CDR1 and CDR2: SGHAT and FQNNGV. The CDR3 is CASSLSAQGGKGNQLQHF. The CDR3 DNA reads as TGTGCCAGCAGCCTGTCCGCCCAGGGGGGTAAGGGCAATCAGCTCCAGCATTTT.

Note on this clonotype: Since the CDR3 does not end with the conserved phenylalanine or tryptophan, this likely comes from a read error. The limits of the CDR3 on the DNA are not certain, so only TCRdb's listed CDR3 is given. The V call is TRBV11-2, the J call TRBJ2-1; the D call TRBD2 from the table was never checked on the DNA. A total of 18 residues make up the CDR3, ends included. Germline CDR1 is SGHAT and CDR2 is FQNNGV. The CDR3 sequence is CANSTTSGRARSTYEQSL.

This clonotype was seen a handful of times. A read error may account for a junction end that differs from germline. J is TRBJ2-2 and V is TRBV11-3; TRBD2 might be the D (6 bases). Germline loops: CDR1 SGHNT, CDR2 YENEEA. CDR3 size: 17 residues. CDR3 amino acids: CASSLGRGTANAGELFF. The CDR3 DNA reads TGTGCCAGCAGCTTAGGTCGCGGGACGGCGAACGCCGGGGAGCTGTTTTTT.

As concerns this clonotype: The conserved phenylalanine or tryptophan normally closing the CDR3 is absent here, so this likely arose from a read error. The chain carries TRBV29-1 and TRBJ2-1; D is perhaps TRBD1 (5 bases). Per the germline V gene, CDR1 is SQVTM and CDR2 is ANQGSEA. The V end lost 4 bases, the J end lost 6 bases, and 22 bases lay between the germline ends. This CDR3 has 16 amino acids. The CDR3 region is CSVVGRVGSTGNEQFL. Here the CDR3 DNA reads TGCAGCGTTGTGGGCAGGGTAGGTTCTACGGGCAATGAGCAGTTCCTC.

To note about this clonotype: One junction end disagrees with the germline gene, perhaps due to a read error. The chain recombines TRBV6-6 with TRBJ2-7; D gene ambiguous. The CDR3 has 13 amino acids. Germline CDR1 MNHNY, CDR2 SVGAGI (reference sequence). The CDR3 DNA follows: TGTACCAGCCATCCCGAGGCCACCTACGAGCAGTACTTC. This encodes CTSHPEATYEQYF.

Concerning this clonotype itself: This may arise from a read error, as a much more abundant clone is one base away. The chain has TRBV20-1 and TRBJ2-3; D may be TRBD2 (6 bases). The CDR3 covers 13 residues. CDR1 DFQATT and CDR2 SNEGSKA come from the germline V gene (reference sequence). CDR3 amino acids: CGASDDSTDTQYF. CDR3 DNA: TGCGGTGCTAGCGACGACAGCACAGATACGCAGTATTTT.

This chain uses TRBV20-1 with TRBJ1-6; perhaps TRBD1 as D (5 bases). Germline V CDR1 and CDR2: DFQATT, SNEGSKA (reference sequence). Deletions cut 0 bases from V and 15 bases from J, with 12 bases between. The CDR3 consists of 12 residues. The DNA of the CDR3 is TGCAGTGCTAGAGAGGACACTCAGGGCCTCCACTTT. This translates into CSAREDTQGLHF.

The V call is TRBV7-9, the J call TRBJ2-1; 12 nucleotides line up with TRBD2. The CDR3 is 14 residues long. From germline, CDR1 is SEHNR and CDR2 FQNEAQ (reference sequence). V lost 2 bases to trimming and J lost 9 bases; unmatched junction nucleotides: 2. CDR3 nucleotide sequence: TGTGCCAGCAGCTTACTAGCGGGGGGGGCTGAGCAGTTCTTC. Translation: CASSLLAGGAEQFF.

The chain joins TRBV29-1 to TRBJ2-2, with TRBD1 matching over 8 bases. The CDR3 is made up of 16 amino acids. CDR1 and CDR2 (germline): SQVTM, ANQGSEA. In DNA form, the CDR3 reads TGCGGCGCTAGGGGGAGGACAGGGTCGAACACCGGGGAGCTGTTTTTT. It yields the protein CGARGRTGSNTGELFF.